This is a list of T cell receptor beta chains from one sample in a study of T cells in Graves' hyperthyroidism and ophthalmopathy. TCRdb ran MiXCR on the multiplex PCR reads and lists one entry per CDR3 protein. The sample lists around 580,000 distinct CDR3 sequences; 40% to 55% were seen once. The specimen sequenced was peripheral blood or thyroid tissue (not recorded which). The receptors here all came from a woman between 18 and 29 years old with Graves' hyperthyroidism. CDR3s include the opening cysteine and the closing phenylalanine or tryptophan. The D gene is left open where the match is weak. Size values are once, few and many counts, or a class for expanded clones, and some rows have none.

v_gene	abundance	d_gene	j_gene	CDR3nt	CDR3aa
TRBV4-2	-	TRBD1	TRBJ1-5	TGTGCCAGCAGCCAAGTAGACAGGGACAATCAGCCCCAGCATTTT	CASSQVDRDNQPQHF
TRBV20-1	many	TRBD2	TRBJ2-2	TGCAGTGCGCAACTAGCGGGAGGTTCGAACACCGGGGAGCTGTTTTTT	CSAQLAGGSNTGELFF
TRBV11-2	-	-	TRBJ1-2	TGTGCCAGCAGCTTAATCTTGAGGCTAGCGGGGGACTATGGCTACACCTTC	CASSLILRLAGDYGYTF
TRBV29-1	once	-	TRBJ1-5	TGCAGCGTTGAGTTAGGGACTGGGACGGTAGAGACCCAGCATTTT	CSVELGTGTVETQHF
TRBV10-3	-	-	TRBJ2-1	TGTGCCATCAGTGAATCCACGGAGGGTGTGCATGAGCAGTTCTTC	CAISESTEGVHEQFF
TRBV19	-	-	TRBJ1-1	TGTGCCAGCACCCCCCGGGAGGGCTACGCGGGGACTTTCGCTGAAGCTTTCTTT	CASTPREGYAGTFAEAFF
TRBV19	-	-	TRBJ2-2	TGTGCCATCCAGACAGAGGCGAACACCGGGGAGCTGTTTTTT	CAIQTEANTGELFF
TRBV10-3	many	TRBD2	TRBJ2-5	TGTGCCATCAAAGGGACTAGCGATCGAGAGACCCAGTACTTC	CAIKGTSDRETQYF
TRBV18	-	TRBD1	TRBJ1-5	TGTGCCAGCTCACCGGGACAGGGAGGCAATCAGCTCCAGCATTTT	CASSPGQGGNQLQHF
TRBV11-1	-	-	TRBJ2-1	TGTGCCAGCAGCTTAGTGGGGGACACCAATGAGCAGTTCTTC	CASSLVGDTNEQFF
TRBV10-3	-	TRBD2	TRBJ2-3	TGTGCCATCAGTGGGGGGACTAGCGGGAAAAGCACAGATACGCAGTATTTT	CAISGGTSGKSTDTQYF
TRBV29-1	-	TRBD2	TRBJ2-2	TGCAGCGCTCGGCTAGCGGGAGAAGGGTACACCGGGGAGCTGTTTTTT	CSARLAGEGYTGELFF
TRBV6-4	many	TRBD2	TRBJ2-2	TGTGCCAGCAGTGACGGGACGGGAGGGGACACCGGGGAGCTGTTTTTT	CASSDGTGGDTGELFF
TRBV5-1	-	-	TRBJ1-1	TGCGCCAGCAGCCAAGGGGTTCAGAACACTGAAGCTTTCTTT	CASSQGVQNTEAFF
TRBV10-1	few	TRBD2	TRBJ2-2	TGTGCCAGCAGCGTAGTGGGACTAGCGGGACGAAACACCGGGGAGCTGTTTTTT	CASSVVGLAGRNTGELFF
TRBV11-1	-	-	TRBJ1-2	TGTGCCAGCAGTGGACTGTATGGCTACACCTTC	CASSGLYGYTF
TRBV24-1	few	TRBD2	TRBJ2-7	TGTGCCACCAGACTAGCGCCCTACGAGCAGTACTTC	CATRLAPYEQYF
TRBV29-1	many	TRBD2	TRBJ2-2	TGCAGCGGCAGGCCCCATCGGGACGGCGGGAGGAGCCCCGCGAACACCGGGGAGCTGTTTTTT	CSGRPHRDGGRSPANTGELFF
TRBV19	many	-	TRBJ1-6	TGTGCCAGTAACGAGGGGTCCTATAATTCACCCCTCCACTTT	CASNEGSYNSPLHF
TRBV29-1	-	-	TRBJ1-2	TGCAGCGGGGTAGCTGGGAACACCTTC	CSGVAGNTF
TRBV29-1	-	-	TRBJ1-2	TGCAGCGTTGAAGAGTATCATGGCTACACCTTC	CSVEEYHGYTF
TRBV9	many	-	TRBJ1-2	TGTGCCAGCAGCCCGTGGGCGGCCACTAACTATGGCTACACCTTC	CASSPWAATNYGYTF
TRBV29-1	-	TRBD2	TRBJ2-7	TGCAGCGTTGAGGGGACTAGTGGGGCCTACAATGAGCAGTACTTC	CSVEGTSGAYNEQYF